The 24 T cell receptor beta chains below come from one sample, sequenced in a study of PD-1 blockade in mismatch repair-deficient tumors. The table came from immunoSEQ multiplex PCR; TCRdb's copy has only in-frame clones and leaves some out. The sample gives some 120,000 clones, 88% of which show up once; 12% is in the top ten. The specimen comprised peripheral blood, sampled approximately 69 weeks after starting pembrolizumab. The receptors shown here come from an adult with mismatch repair-deficient cancer.

The chain has TRBV13 and TRBJ1-4; D is possibly TRBD1 (5 bases). This CDR3 has 16 amino acids. Germline loops: CDR1 PRHDT, CDR2 FYEKMQ (reference sequence). Between the trimmed V and J ends, which lost 3 bases and 3 bases, there was a span of 14 bases. CDR3 region: CASSFNRGAPNEKLFF. Written as DNA, the CDR3 is TGTGCCAGCAGCTTTAACCGAGGGGCTCCTAATGAAAAACTGTTTTTT. Combining the CDR3 with reference TRBV13 and TRBJ1-4 gives the whole variable domain AAGVIQSPRHLIKEKRETATLKCYPIPRHDTVYWYQQGPGQDPQFLISFYEKMQSDKGSIPDRFSAQQFSDYHSELNMSSLELGDSALYFCASSFNRGAPNEKLFFGSGTQLSVL.

The V call is TRBV9, the J call TRBJ2-7, with D possibly matching TRBD1 (5 bases). With 0 bases removed from V and 6 bases from J, the gap between germline ends came to 16 bases. This CDR3 is 15 amino acids long. Germline V gene data show CDR1 as SGDLS and CDR2 as YYNGEE. The CDR3, as DNA: TGTGCCAGCAGCGTAGGTCCTCTCCCTGGGGCCGAGCAGTACTTC. It specifies CASSVGPLPGAEQYF.

CDR3 amino acids: CASSPGQQADTQYF. CDR3 nucleotides: TGTGCCAGCTCACCAGGGCAGCAAGCAGATACGCAGTATTTT. The gene calls are TRBV18 and TRBJ2-3, with D unclear. Per germline, CDR1 KGHSH and CDR2 LQKENI. The length of the CDR3 is 14 residues. V gave up 2 bases and J gave up 4 bases, with 10 bases separating them.

Here the CDR3 DNA reads TGTGCTCACTCGGAAGGCTTCCGGGACCTCTACAATGAGCAGTTCTTC. The encoded protein is CAHSEGFRDLYNEQFF. This chain joins TRBV30 and TRBJ2-1; either TRBD1 or TRBD2 may supply D (5 bases each). The CDR3 extends over 16 amino acids. The V gene's germline CDR1 is GTSNPN and CDR2 SVGIG (reference sequence). Variable domain in full (rest from reference TRBV30 and TRBJ2-1): SQTIHQWPATLVQPVGSPLSLECTVEGTSNPNLYWYRQAAGRGLQLLFYSVGIGQISSEVPQNLSASRPQDRQFILSSKKLLLSDSGFYLCAHSEGFRDLYNEQFFGPGTRLTVL.

This chain connects TRBV10-3 to TRBJ1-5; maybe TRBD1 (6 bases). This CDR3 is 14 amino acids long. Germline CDR1 reads ENHRY; CDR2 reads SYGVKD. Trimming removed 0 bases at V and 11 bases at J, with 14 bases between. In nucleotides, the CDR3 is TGTGCCATCAGTGAGTCGGACCGGGGGGCATCCCAGCATTTT. Amino acids: CAISESDRGASQHF.

The rearrangement uses TRBV14 and TRBJ2-1, with 8 bases aligning to TRBD1. CDR1 is SGHDN, CDR2 FVKESK, per germline. V shed 3 bases and J 1 base; nucleotides not matched to a gene: 8. This CDR3 spans 17 amino acids. CDR3 coding DNA: TGTGCCAGCAGCCACACCTACGGACAGGGTTCCTACAATGAGCAGTTCTTC. This codes for CASSHTYGQGSYNEQFF.

The V and J genes are TRBV13 and TRBJ2-7; TRBD2 agrees at 11 bases. The CDR3 runs to 17 residues. Per germline, CDR1 PRHDT and CDR2 FYEKMQ (reference sequence). V gave up 5 bases and J gave up 3 bases; unmatched junction bases: 12. CDR3 sequence: CASSPELTSGMGYEQYF. The DNA for the CDR3 is TGTGCCAGCAGCCCGGAGTTGACTAGCGGGATGGGCTACGAGCAGTACTTC.

The chain employs TRBV10-3 and TRBJ2-1, with D uncertain. The V and J ends lost 4 bases and 1 base respectively, with 11 bases between them. The germline V gene has CDR1 ENHRY and CDR2 SYGVKD. The CDR3 length is 15 residues. The CDR3 DNA sequence: TGTGCCATCAGTGGTAGGCGGTTTTCCTACAATGAGCAGTTCTTC. Residues: CAISGRRFSYNEQFF.

The gene calls are TRBV27 and TRBJ2-3; a possible D gene is TRBD1 (5 bases). V lost 3 bases, J lost 2 bases, and 12 bases lay in between. Looked up from germline, CDR1 is MNHEY and CDR2 is SMNVEV (reference sequence). The length of the CDR3 is 15 residues. CDR3 bases: TGTGCCAGCAGTTTCGGCAGGGCCACCACAGATACGCAGTATTTT. Its protein product is CASSFGRATTDTQYF.

The table lists this clone with a few counts. The chain carries TRBV9 and TRBJ2-5; 11 bases agree with TRBD2. The CDR3 covers 16 residues. Looked up from germline, CDR1 is SGDLS and CDR2 is YYNGEE. Trimming removed 0 bases from V and 4 bases from J; junction bases left unmatched: 5. In DNA form, the CDR3 reads TGTGCCAGCAGCGTAGGAGGGACTAGCGGAGGAGAGACCCAGTACTTC. Its protein is CASSVGGTSGGETQYF.

V usage is TRBV11-2 and J usage is TRBJ2-5; D uncertain. The end of the DNA aligns better with TRBJ2-7, so the J call may be wrong. The germline gives CDR1 SGHAT, CDR2 FQNNGV. The CDR3 consists of 15 residues. The CDR3 DNA reads TGTGCCAGCAGCTTACTTGCTAGAAACTCCTACGAGCAGTACTTC. Its protein is CASSLLARNSYEQYF.

The CDR3 reads CASSHYLAVEETQYF. CDR3 coding DNA: TGCGCCAGCAGTCACTATCTGGCGGTGGAAGAGACCCAGTACTTC. The chain carries TRBV23-1 and TRBJ2-5; D uncertain. TRBV23-1 is marked as an open reading frame, function uncertain. The CDR3 has 15 residues. V shed 3 bases and J shed 3 bases, with 14 bases lying between them.

J is TRBJ2-1 and V is TRBV4-3; D is perhaps TRBD2 (5 bases). In germline, CDR1 is LGHNA, CDR2 YSLEER. Trimming stripped 0 bases from V and 4 bases from J, with 13 bases between. This CDR3 is 16 amino acids long. The CDR3, as DNA: TGCGCCAGCAGCCAAGATAGCGCTTACGAATACAATGAGCAGTTCTTC. Amino acids: CASSQDSAYEYNEQFF.

The chain links TRBV19 to TRBJ1-1; D call uncertain. Trimming removed 10 bases from V and 1 base from J, with 13 bases in between. The germline V gene encodes CDR1 LNHDA and CDR2 SQIVND (reference sequence). The CDR3 runs 13 residues. CDR3 nucleotides: TGTGCCACTTCAGCCTCAGGGAACACTGAAGCTTTCTTT. Translation gives CATSASGNTEAFF.

The J gene is TRBJ2-1, the V gene TRBV6-4, with TRBD2 identical over 9 bases. The CDR3 sequence is 17 residues long. V gave up 0 bases and J gave up 4 bases; unmatched junction bases: 7. CDR1 is MRHNA, CDR2 SNTAGT, per germline. CDR3 in amino acids: CASSDSFSGSGYNEQFF. The CDR3 DNA reads as TGTGCCAGCAGTGACTCATTTAGCGGGAGTGGATACAATGAGCAGTTCTTC.

This clone was recorded only once. The chain has TRBV27 and TRBJ2-1; D possibly matches TRBD1 or TRBD2 (6 bases each). The V end was cut by 3 bases, the J end by 7 bases, with 19 bases between. The CDR3 extends over 16 amino acids. The germline V gene has CDR1 MNHEY and CDR2 SMNVEV (reference sequence). The CDR3 here is CASSLEGSGGGNEQFF. As DNA, the CDR3 is TGTGCCAGCAGTTTGGAGGGTAGCGGAGGGGGGAATGAGCAGTTCTTC.

This chain connects TRBV11-2 to TRBJ2-1; maybe TRBD2 (7 bases). Per germline, CDR1 SGHAT and CDR2 FQNNGV. CDR3 length: 16 residues. Trimming pared 2 bases from V and 5 bases from J, leaving 16 bases between. CDR3 loop: CASSLRGGASNNEQFF. In nucleotides, the CDR3 is TGTGCCAGCAGCTTAAGGGGGGGCGCGAGTAACAATGAGCAGTTCTTC.

The chain couples TRBV7-2 to TRBJ1-2; D not resolved. Germline V gene data show CDR1 as SGHTA and CDR2 as FQGNSA. CDR3 size: 13 residues. Trimming pared 1 base from V and 1 base from J, leaving 4 bases between. This chain's CDR3 is CASSLGDNYGYTF. For the CDR3, the DNA is TGTGCCAGCAGCTTAGGGGATAACTATGGCTACACCTTC. The variable domain in full, with the rest retrieved from reference TRBV7-2 and TRBJ1-2, is GAGVSQSPSNKVTEKGKDVELRCDPISGHTALYWYRQSLGQGLEFLIYFQGNSAPDKSGLPSDRFSAERTGGSVSTLTIQRTQQEDSAVYLCASSLGDNYGYTFGSGTRLTVV.

The V call is TRBV4-2, the J call TRBJ2-1; 8 nucleotides line up with TRBD1. Germline V CDR1 and CDR2: LGHNA, YNFKEQ. The junction had 7 bases not matched to a gene; V was cut back by 3 bases and J by 3 bases. This CDR3 comprises 16 residues. CDR3 DNA sequence: TGTGCCAGCAGCCACACCGACAGGGGTCACTACAATGAGCAGTTCTTC. Amino acid sequence: CASSHTDRGHYNEQFF.

The rearrangement joins TRBV7-3 to TRBJ2-3; a weak D match, TRBD2 (7 bases). In germline, CDR1 is SGHTA, CDR2 FQGTGA. Trimming shortened V by 0 bases and J by 4 bases, and 14 bases separated the two germline ends. CDR3 length: 16 amino acids. The CDR3 DNA reads as TGTGCCAGCAGCTTAACAGGAGGGGGGGCCGCAGATACGCAGTATTTT. Translation gives CASSLTGGGAADTQYF.

The genes are TRBV5-6 and TRBJ2-7, with no clear D. Germline loops: CDR1 SGHDT, CDR2 YYEEEE. Trimming removed 1 base from V and 6 bases from J, with 5 bases in between. CDR3 size: 11 residues. In nucleotides, the CDR3 is TGTGCCAGCAGCTTGCTCTCCGAGCAGTACTTC. Its protein is CASSLLSEQYF.

J is TRBJ2-1 and V is TRBV5-1, with D unresolved. The length of the CDR3 is 13 residues. The germline V gene encodes CDR1 SGHRS and CDR2 YFSETQ. V was shortened by 5 bases and J by 3 bases, with 9 bases between the two germline ends. The CDR3 protein is CASSHGSYNEQFF. The CDR3 region has the DNA TGCGCCAGCAGTCACGGAAGCTACAATGAGCAGTTCTTC.

The rearrangement links TRBV29-1 to TRBJ2-1, with TRBD2 matching 7 bases. This CDR3 has 16 residues. Germline V CDR1 and CDR2: SQVTM, ANQGSEA. The junction had 14 bases not matched to a gene; V was cut back by 6 bases and J by 3 bases. In DNA form, the CDR3 reads TGCAGCGTGGAACCGGGAGAAGCGGGAAACTACAATGAGCAGTTCTTC. Its translation is CSVEPGEAGNYNEQFF.

A remark on this clone: The sample contains more than one DNA sequence encoding this CDR3. The chain joins TRBV27 to TRBJ2-7; 7 nucleotides match TRBD2. The CDR3 sequence is 14 residues long. Germline assignment: CDR1 MNHEY and CDR2 SMNVEV (reference sequence). V lost 3 bases, J lost 3 bases, and 5 bases stayed unmatched. The DNA for the CDR3 is TGTGCCAGCAGTTTTACGGGAGGCGGCTACGAGCAGTACTTC. Its translation: CASSFTGGGYEQYF.